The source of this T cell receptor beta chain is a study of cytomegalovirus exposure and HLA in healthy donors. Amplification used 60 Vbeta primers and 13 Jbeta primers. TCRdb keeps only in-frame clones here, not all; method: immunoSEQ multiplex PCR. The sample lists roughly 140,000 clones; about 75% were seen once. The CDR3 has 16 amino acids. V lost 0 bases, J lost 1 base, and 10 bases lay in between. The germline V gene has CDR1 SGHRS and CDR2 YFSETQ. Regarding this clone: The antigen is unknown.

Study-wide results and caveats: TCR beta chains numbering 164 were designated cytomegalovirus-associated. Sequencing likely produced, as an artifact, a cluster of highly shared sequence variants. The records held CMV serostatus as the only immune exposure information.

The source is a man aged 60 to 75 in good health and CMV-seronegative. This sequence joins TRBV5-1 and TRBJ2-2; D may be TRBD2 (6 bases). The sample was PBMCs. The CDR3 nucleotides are TGCGCCAGCAGCTTGGTTGGGGGGAAGAACACCGGGGAGCTGTTTTTT. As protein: CASSLVGGKNTGELFF.